A selection of T cell receptor beta chains follows, all from one sample in a study of metastatic and nonmetastatic thyroid tumors. TCRdb called clones again from the PCR reads with MiXCR. Among about 38,000 clones, around half were seen once, and the ten largest hold about 24%. Material for sequencing was tumor tissue. These receptor sequences come from a male donor with papillary thyroid cancer or a benign thyroid nodule (not recorded which). Some clones in this sample may be carry-over from other donors' samples. The CDR3 runs from the conserved cysteine through the conserved F or W. D genes are given only for firm matches. The size of a clone is reported for some rows only, either as once, few or many, or as a class for expanded clones.

clone_size: .; j_call: TRBJ1-3; v_call: TRBV5-1; d_call: .; cdr3_aa: CASSLFFGDTIYF; cdr3_nt: TGCGCCAGCAGCTTGTTTTTCGGGGACACCATATATTTT
clone_size: .; j_call: TRBJ2-3; v_call: TRBV6-1; d_call: TRBD2; cdr3_aa: CACARNAGGYRDTQYF; cdr3_nt: TGTGCCTGCGCGAGGAACGCGGGGGGGTATAGAGATACGCAGTATTTT
clone_size: .; j_call: TRBJ2-1; v_call: TRBV9; d_call: TRBD2; cdr3_aa: CASSVVAGGYNEQFF; cdr3_nt: TGTGCCAGCAGCGTAGTAGCGGGGGGGTACAATGAGCAGTTCTTC
clone_size: .; j_call: TRBJ2-3; v_call: TRBV9; d_call: .; cdr3_aa: CASSSMYITDTQYF; cdr3_nt: TGTGCCAGCAGCTCCATGTACATCACAGATACGCAGTATTTT
clone_size: few; j_call: TRBJ1-2; v_call: TRBV9; d_call: .; cdr3_aa: CASSPPQAANPLYGYTF; cdr3_nt: TGTGCCAGCAGCCCCCCACAGGCAGCAAACCCCCTTTATGGCTACACCTTC
clone_size: .; j_call: TRBJ2-3; v_call: TRBV6-2/TRBV6-3; d_call: .; cdr3_aa: CASSYPPRGSSTDTQYF; cdr3_nt: TGTGCCAGCAGTTACCCCCCTCGGGGTTCTAGCACAGATACGCAGTATTTT
clone_size: .; j_call: TRBJ1-3; v_call: TRBV30; d_call: .; cdr3_aa: CAWSVRGYDGNTIYF; cdr3_nt: TGTGCCTGGAGTGTAAGGGGATACGATGGAAACACCATATATTTT
clone_size: .; j_call: TRBJ1-1; v_call: TRBV29-1; d_call: .; cdr3_aa: CSVDTVNTEAFF; cdr3_nt: TGCAGCGTTGACACGGTGAACACTGAAGCTTTCTTT
clone_size: .; j_call: TRBJ2-1; v_call: TRBV20-1; d_call: TRBD2; cdr3_aa: CSATDSGRAANEQFF; cdr3_nt: TGCAGTGCCACTGATAGCGGGAGGGCCGCGAATGAGCAGTTCTTC
clone_size: few; j_call: TRBJ2-7; v_call: TRBV25-1; d_call: .; cdr3_aa: CASSGPPRNEQYF; cdr3_nt: TGTGCCAGCAGTGGCCCTCCCCGGAACGAGCAGTACTTC
clone_size: few; j_call: TRBJ1-5; v_call: TRBV19; d_call: .; cdr3_aa: CASGSRSNQPQHF; cdr3_nt: TGTGCCAGCGGCTCTAGATCCAATCAGCCCCAGCATTTT
clone_size: .; j_call: TRBJ2-2; v_call: TRBV27; d_call: .; cdr3_aa: CASSSGRGGELFF; cdr3_nt: TGTGCCAGCAGTTCAGGACGGGGCGGGGAGCTGTTTTTT
clone_size: .; j_call: TRBJ2-2; v_call: TRBV6-1; d_call: TRBD1; cdr3_aa: CASKGTGGTRDLFF; cdr3_nt: TGTGCCAGCAAAGGGACAGGGGGCACCCGGGATCTGTTTTTT
clone_size: .; j_call: TRBJ2-7; v_call: TRBV20-1; d_call: .; cdr3_aa: CSARARDSVANEQYF; cdr3_nt: TGCAGTGCTAGAGCCCGGGACTCGGTTGCGAACGAGCAGTACTTC
clone_size: few; j_call: TRBJ2-1; v_call: TRBV15; d_call: TRBD2; cdr3_aa: CATSRNRLAVPNEQFF; cdr3_nt: TGTGCCACCAGCAGAAATCGACTAGCGGTACCCAATGAGCAGTTCTTC
clone_size: .; j_call: TRBJ2-1; v_call: TRBV7-2; d_call: .; cdr3_aa: CASSYSSSYNEQFF; cdr3_nt: TGTGCCAGCAGTTACAGCAGCTCCTACAATGAGCAGTTCTTC
clone_size: .; j_call: TRBJ1-2; v_call: TRBV19; d_call: TRBD1; cdr3_aa: CASSPSGGASYGYTF; cdr3_nt: TGTGCCAGTAGTCCATCAGGGGGCGCTTCCTATGGCTACACCTTC
clone_size: .; j_call: TRBJ1-1; v_call: TRBV7-9; d_call: .; cdr3_aa: CASSKIFLTEAFF; cdr3_nt: TGTGCCAGCAGTAAGATATTTTTGACTGAAGCTTTCTTT
clone_size: many; j_call: TRBJ1-5; v_call: TRBV25-1; d_call: .; cdr3_aa: CASSEGQTFWPQHF; cdr3_nt: TGTGCCAGCAGTGAAGGACAGACATTCTGGCCCCAGCATTTT
clone_size: .; j_call: TRBJ2-5; v_call: TRBV5-1; d_call: TRBD1; cdr3_aa: CASSLAGTGVLETQYF; cdr3_nt: TGCGCCAGCAGCTTGGCCGGGACAGGGGTTTTGGAGACCCAGTACTTC
clone_size: many; j_call: TRBJ2-2; v_call: TRBV7-2; d_call: TRBD2; cdr3_aa: CASSLGAGGTGELFF; cdr3_nt: TGTGCCAGCAGCTTAGGCGCGGGAGGGACCGGGGAGCTGTTTTTT
clone_size: many; j_call: TRBJ1-1; v_call: TRBV20-1; d_call: TRBD1; cdr3_aa: CSARGIGQGNTEAFF; cdr3_nt: TGCAGTGCTAGAGGTATAGGACAGGGGAACACTGAAGCTTTCTTT
clone_size: .; j_call: TRBJ2-7; v_call: TRBV13; d_call: TRBD1; cdr3_aa: CASSLNSDRGHYEQYF; cdr3_nt: TGTGCCAGCAGCCTAAACTCGGACAGGGGACACTACGAGCAGTACTTC
clone_size: .; j_call: TRBJ2-3; v_call: TRBV5-1; d_call: .; cdr3_aa: CASSPLAGGPDTQYF; cdr3_nt: TGCGCCAGCAGCCCGCTAGCCGGGGGCCCAGATACGCAGTATTTT
clone_size: .; j_call: TRBJ2-1; v_call: TRBV9; d_call: .; cdr3_aa: CASARLGGNEQFF; cdr3_nt: TGTGCCAGCGCGCGTTTAGGGGGGAATGAGCAGTTCTTC
clone_size: many; j_call: TRBJ1-5; v_call: TRBV3-1; d_call: .; cdr3_aa: CASSQDASGDRQPQHF; cdr3_nt: TGTGCCAGCAGCCAAGATGCGTCAGGGGATAGGCAGCCCCAGCATTTT
clone_size: once; j_call: TRBJ1-2; v_call: TRBV30; d_call: .; cdr3_aa: CACHTGPDYGYTF; cdr3_nt: TGTGCCTGCCACACAGGGCCGGACTATGGCTACACCTTC
clone_size: .; j_call: TRBJ2-3; v_call: TRBV11-2; d_call: .; cdr3_aa: CASSLVSGSAGLTDTQYF; cdr3_nt: TGTGCCAGCAGCTTAGTGAGCGGGTCGGCGGGGCTCACAGATACGCAGTATTTT
clone_size: once; j_call: TRBJ2-5; v_call: TRBV7-3; d_call: TRBD2; cdr3_aa: CASSVSGGAFETQYF; cdr3_nt: TGTGCCAGCAGCGTTAGCGGGGGGGCTTTCGAGACCCAGTACTTC
clone_size: .; j_call: TRBJ1-2; v_call: TRBV19; d_call: TRBD1; cdr3_aa: CASSPSHLGQGANNYGYTF; cdr3_nt: TGTGCCAGTAGCCCCTCCCACCTGGGACAGGGGGCGAATAACTATGGCTACACCTTC
clone_size: many; j_call: TRBJ1-6; v_call: TRBV15; d_call: .; cdr3_aa: CATSVRVDSPLHF; cdr3_nt: TGTGCCACCAGTGTGAGGGTGGATTCACCCCTCCACTTT
clone_size: .; j_call: TRBJ2-1; v_call: TRBV7-6; d_call: .; cdr3_aa: CASSLEGSEQFF; cdr3_nt: TGTGCCAGCAGCTTAGAAGGGAGTGAGCAGTTCTTC
clone_size: medium-sized; j_call: TRBJ2-3; v_call: TRBV4-2; d_call: TRBD2; cdr3_aa: CASSQEASGSPDTQYF; cdr3_nt: TGTGCCAGCAGCCAAGAAGCTAGCGGGAGCCCAGATACGCAGTATTTT
clone_size: few; j_call: TRBJ2-1; v_call: TRBV28; d_call: .; cdr3_aa: CASSFPLSYNEQFF; cdr3_nt: TGTGCCAGCAGTTTCCCTCTCTCCTACAATGAGCAGTTCTTC
clone_size: .; j_call: TRBJ1-1; v_call: TRBV11-2; d_call: .; cdr3_aa: CASSLSPNTEAFF; cdr3_nt: TGTGCCAGCAGCTTATCCCCGAACACTGAAGCTTTCTTT
clone_size: .; j_call: TRBJ1-2; v_call: TRBV2; d_call: .; cdr3_aa: CASSAGQRGTYGYTF; cdr3_nt: TGTGCCAGCAGTGCAGGGCAGCGAGGGACCTATGGCTACACCTTC
clone_size: .; j_call: TRBJ2-1; v_call: TRBV11-2; d_call: TRBD1; cdr3_aa: CASSQGVYNEQFF; cdr3_nt: TGTGCCAGCAGCCAGGGGGTTTACAATGAGCAGTTCTTC
clone_size: few; j_call: TRBJ2-7; v_call: TRBV6-1; d_call: .; cdr3_aa: CALYSDSYEQYF; cdr3_nt: TGTGCCCTTTACTCGGATTCCTACGAGCAGTACTTC
clone_size: .; j_call: TRBJ2-1; v_call: TRBV20-1; d_call: TRBD2; cdr3_aa: CSARHSYSGDYNEQFF; cdr3_nt: TGCAGTGCTAGACACTCATATAGCGGGGATTACAATGAGCAGTTCTTC
clone_size: .; j_call: TRBJ2-1; v_call: TRBV30; d_call: .; cdr3_aa: CAWRRDTYNEQFF; cdr3_nt: TGTGCCTGGAGGAGGGACACGTACAATGAGCAGTTCTTC
clone_size: .; j_call: TRBJ2-7; v_call: TRBV30; d_call: .; cdr3_aa: CAWREGFNVGSEQYF; cdr3_nt: TGTGCCTGGAGAGAGGGGTTTAACGTCGGTTCGGAGCAGTACTTC
clone_size: medium-sized; j_call: TRBJ2-1; v_call: TRBV18; d_call: .; cdr3_aa: CASSPVNNEQFF; cdr3_nt: TGTGCCAGCTCACCGGTAAACAATGAGCAGTTCTTC
clone_size: .; j_call: TRBJ2-2; v_call: TRBV9; d_call: .; cdr3_aa: CASSVAGWGGELFF; cdr3_nt: TGTGCCAGCAGCGTAGCAGGGTGGGGCGGGGAGCTGTTTTTT
clone_size: many; j_call: TRBJ2-7; v_call: TRBV7-2; d_call: .; cdr3_aa: CASSLAAGANEQYF; cdr3_nt: TGTGCCAGCAGCTTAGCGGCAGGGGCTAACGAGCAGTACTTC
clone_size: .; j_call: TRBJ2-3; v_call: TRBV30; d_call: .; cdr3_aa: CAWSVGQSTSTDTQYF; cdr3_nt: TGTGCCTGGAGCGTCGGACAGAGTACTAGCACAGATACGCAGTATTTT
clone_size: once; j_call: TRBJ2-1; v_call: TRBV30; d_call: TRBD2; cdr3_aa: CAWRAGLAGGNEQFF; cdr3_nt: TGTGCCTGGAGGGCGGGACTAGCGGGGGGCAATGAGCAGTTCTTC
clone_size: few; j_call: TRBJ2-2; v_call: TRBV7-8; d_call: .; cdr3_aa: CASSWLARGELFF; cdr3_nt: TGTGCCAGCAGCTGGCTAGCACGGGGGGAGCTGTTTTTT
clone_size: .; j_call: TRBJ2-5; v_call: TRBV15; d_call: .; cdr3_aa: CATSQRQKETQYF; cdr3_nt: TGTGCCACCAGCCAACGACAGAAAGAGACCCAGTACTTC
clone_size: few; j_call: TRBJ2-7; v_call: TRBV28; d_call: .; cdr3_aa: CASSSTNEDEQYF; cdr3_nt: TGTGCCAGCAGTTCTACCAACGAGGACGAGCAGTACTTC
clone_size: .; j_call: TRBJ2-7; v_call: TRBV4-1; d_call: .; cdr3_aa: CASSQDLGGKHYEQYF; cdr3_nt: TGCGCCAGCAGCCAAGATCTGGGCGGGAAACACTACGAGCAGTACTTC
clone_size: .; j_call: TRBJ2-7; v_call: TRBV6-5; d_call: .; cdr3_aa: CASSYDSSGEQYF; cdr3_nt: TGTGCCAGCAGTTACGATAGCTCGGGGGAGCAGTACTTC
clone_size: .; j_call: TRBJ2-7; v_call: TRBV7-2; d_call: .; cdr3_aa: CASSLGYSYEQYF; cdr3_nt: TGTGCCAGCAGCTTAGGTTACTCCTACGAGCAGTACTTC
clone_size: .; j_call: TRBJ1-2; v_call: TRBV7-2; d_call: .; cdr3_aa: CASSLGDSYGYTF; cdr3_nt: TGTGCCAGCAGCTTAGGAGACAGCTATGGCTACACCTTC
clone_size: .; j_call: TRBJ1-5; v_call: TRBV20-1; d_call: .; cdr3_aa: CSAKGDSNQPQHF; cdr3_nt: TGCAGTGCTAAAGGGGATAGCAATCAGCCCCAGCATTTT
clone_size: many; j_call: TRBJ2-7; v_call: TRBV18; d_call: TRBD1; cdr3_aa: CASSPGQGAPYEQYF; cdr3_nt: TGTGCCAGCTCACCAGGACAGGGGGCACCCTACGAGCAGTACTTC
clone_size: few; j_call: TRBJ2-1; v_call: TRBV27; d_call: .; cdr3_aa: CASKTNLRLNEQFF; cdr3_nt: TGTGCCAGCAAAACGAACCTGAGGCTAAATGAGCAGTTCTTC
clone_size: .; j_call: TRBJ2-3; v_call: TRBV3-1; d_call: .; cdr3_aa: CASSQSTGRDTQYF; cdr3_nt: TGTGCCAGCAGCCAATCGACAGGGAGGGATACGCAGTATTTT
clone_size: .; j_call: TRBJ2-1; v_call: TRBV6-1; d_call: TRBD1; cdr3_aa: CASSDRGEQFF; cdr3_nt: TGTGCCAGCAGCGACAGGGGTGAGCAGTTCTTC
clone_size: .; j_call: TRBJ2-7; v_call: TRBV20-1; d_call: .; cdr3_aa: CSARIPGRTYEQYF; cdr3_nt: TGCAGTGCTAGGATACCGGGCCGAACCTACGAGCAGTACTTC
clone_size: .; j_call: TRBJ1-2; v_call: TRBV28; d_call: .; cdr3_aa: CASSSTTGGTTNYGYTF; cdr3_nt: TGTGCCAGCAGTTCCACCACCGGCGGGACAACTAACTATGGCTACACCTTC